The T cell receptor beta chain described here comes from a study of OX40 agonist ivuxolimab in advanced cancers. The wider study: Clinicians treated patients with ivuxolimab, an agonistic anti-OX40 (CD134) antibody.

Germline CDR1 MDHEN, CDR2 SYDVKM. J lost 4 bases, V lost 7 bases, and 5 bases had no gene match. This CDR3 spans 13 amino acids. Data came from immunoSEQ multiplex PCR; TCRdb stores just in-frame clones and leaves some out. The sample has about 40,000 clones, more than 70% seen once. This sample comprised CD4+ or CD8+ T cells sorted from blood, obtained in a trial of the OX40 agonist ivuxolimab. The source is an adult with an advanced solid tumor such as melanoma, head and neck, liver or kidney cancer. The chain employs TRBV28 and TRBJ2-7, with TRBD1 matching over 9 bases. CDR3 protein: CASTRDREYEQYF. Written as DNA, the CDR3 is TGTGCCAGCACCCGGGACAGGGAGTACGAGCAGTACTTC.